This T cell receptor (beta chain) is from a study of PD-1 blockade in classical Hodgkin lymphoma. Broader study findings: The study reported lower baseline TCR diversity in newly diagnosed patients than in healthy donors. Diversity in CD4+ TCRs, unlike that measured in CD8+ TCRs, had risen significantly by C4D1. Newly diagnosed patients and complete responders had comparable diversity at baseline.

The data were produced by immunoSEQ multiplex PCR, yet TCRdb's version contains in-frame clones alone and is incomplete. The profile shows 9,500 to 10,000 clones, around nine tenths of them singletons. This clone came up once. Its antigen remains unknown. Every one of the patients relapsed after autologous stem cell transplantation (brentuximab vedotin exposure was variable). The germline V and J ends were trimmed by 2 bases and 1 base, with 14 bases remaining between them. This CDR3 contains 16 residues. The germline CDR1 and CDR2 sequences are MNHEY and SMNVEV (reference sequence). Source: peripheral blood mononuclear cells (PBMCs), taken at baseline. The genes are TRBV27 and TRBJ2-5; weak D call: TRBD1 (5 bases). The sequence was collected from a human donor with classical Hodgkin lymphoma. The CDR3 here is CASSLAGARTQETQYF. DNA of the CDR3: TGTGCCAGCAGTTTAGCTGGGGCTAGGACCCAAGAGACCCAGTACTTC.